This T cell receptor (beta chain) is drawn from a study of kidney transplant recipient with SARS-CoV-2 infection (dated by TCRdb to the early 2020s). For CDR1 and CDR2, the germline V gene (reference sequence) lists DFQATT and SNEGSKA. The CDR3 goes from the cysteine to the phenylalanine over 14 residues. Kept here is only the CDR3 DNA, which spans 42 bases and is read in frame from base 1. Trimmed from V: 3 bases; trimmed from J: 8 bases; junction bases lacking a gene match: 8. This specimen's time point label, interpreted: pre-pandemic baseline sample and day 111 after first positive SARS-CoV-2 test. This clonotype was detected a few times. Its antigen remains undetermined. Per-nucleotide qualities are absent, and no much larger clonotype sits a single base away. The sample was run on an Illumina MiSeq. Profiling of the peripheral T cell repertoire was carried out for human TCRbeta genes. Under the source paper's analysis protocol: Beta-binomial modelling was used to test for differences in clonotype abundance while accounting for variability over time. Expanded clonotypes were screened against the ImmuneCODE reference database of SARS-CoV-2-associated TCRs and were mapped to viral genome regions. Additional repertoire analyses examined TRBV gene usage, CDR3 length, CDR3 amino acid overlap between time points, distributions of clonotype abundance, and Jaccard similarity. TCRdb reran the public reads through fastp at Q25 and MiXCR, keeping productive beta chains. One record per CDR3 amino acid sequence lists the most common genes and DNA. These V and J calls derive from TCRdb rather than the authors' analysis. Here the sample has about 250,000 distinct CDR3 sequences; 25% to 30% occur a single time. Under 7.5% of the sample comes from the top ten.

The chain was built from TRBV20-1 and TRBJ2-1; 9 bases in between match TRBD1. The source material was a blood sample, sampled at baseline and between days 110 and 120 from a kidney transplant recipient. The clonotype originates from a male patient in his 30s who had COVID-19 and was a kidney transplant recipient. After a transplant, the graft donor may have provided part of the T cells. The nucleotides read TGCAGTGCTAGCGAAGGACAGGGGTTTTATGAGCAGTTCTTC. Its product reads: CSASEGQGFYEQFF.